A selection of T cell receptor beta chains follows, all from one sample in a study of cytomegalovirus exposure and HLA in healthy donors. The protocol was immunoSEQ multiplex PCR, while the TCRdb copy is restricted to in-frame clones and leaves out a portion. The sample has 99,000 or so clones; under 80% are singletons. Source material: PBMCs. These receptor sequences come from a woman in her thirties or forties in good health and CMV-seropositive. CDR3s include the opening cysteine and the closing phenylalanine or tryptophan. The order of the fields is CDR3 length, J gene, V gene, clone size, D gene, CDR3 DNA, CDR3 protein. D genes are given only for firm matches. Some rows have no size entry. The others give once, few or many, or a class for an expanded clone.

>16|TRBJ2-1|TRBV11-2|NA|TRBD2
TGTGCCAGCAGGACTGCTAGCGGGAGATTGGGTAATGAGCAGTTCTTC
CASRTASGRLGNEQFF
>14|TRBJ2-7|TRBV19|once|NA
TGTGCCAGTAGTATAAGCCGGAGCTCCTACGAGCAGTACTTC
CASSISRSSYEQYF
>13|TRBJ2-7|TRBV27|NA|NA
TGTGCCAGCAGTTCGCCCCTTAAGCGCGAGCAGTACTTC
CASSSPLKREQYF
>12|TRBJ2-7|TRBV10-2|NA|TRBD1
TGCGCCAGCAGTTCCAGGGGGTACGAGCAGTACTTC
CASSSRGYEQYF
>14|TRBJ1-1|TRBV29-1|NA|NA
TGCAGCGTTGGGCCCTATTCGACAGGCTCTGAAGCTTTCTTT
CSVGPYSTGSEAFF
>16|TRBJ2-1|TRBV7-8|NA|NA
TGTGCCAGCAGCATCCGTACATGGGGGGATGGGGATGAGCAGTTCTTC
CASSIRTWGDGDEQFF
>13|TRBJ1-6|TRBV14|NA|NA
TGTGCCAGCAGCCAAGAACGGAATTCACCCCTCCACTTT
CASSQERNSPLHF
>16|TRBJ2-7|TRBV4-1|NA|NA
TGCGCCAGCAGCCAAGACGACAGGAGCCTCTCCTACGAGCAGTACTTC
CASSQDDRSLSYEQYF
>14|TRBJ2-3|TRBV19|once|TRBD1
TGTGCCAGTAGAATTACAGGGGGCATGGATACGCAGTATTTT
CASRITGGMDTQYF
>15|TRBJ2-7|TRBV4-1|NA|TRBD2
TGCGCCAGCAGCCTCATACGGACTAGCGGCTACGAGCAGTACTTC
CASSLIRTSGYEQYF
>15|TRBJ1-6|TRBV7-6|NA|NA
TGTGCCAGCAGCTCCCCGGGGGGCAGCAATTCACCCCTCCACTTT
CASSSPGGSNSPLHF
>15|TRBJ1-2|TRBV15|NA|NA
TGTGCCACCAGCAATTCCACGTGGAGGGGTTATGGCTACACCTTC
CATSNSTWRGYGYTF
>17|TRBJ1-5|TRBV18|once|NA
TGTGCCAGCTCACCCGGACGGGGGGGGAATAGCAATCAGCCCCAGCATTTT
CASSPGRGGNSNQPQHF
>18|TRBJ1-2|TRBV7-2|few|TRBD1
TGTGCCAGCAGCCAAAAAGGTGGACAGGGGGCGCGAGCGGGTGGCTACACCTTC
CASSQKGGQGARAGGYTF
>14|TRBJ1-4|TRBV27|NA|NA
TGTGCCAGCAGTTTGTTCAGGGGTGCTGAAAAACTGTTTTTT
CASSLFRGAEKLFF
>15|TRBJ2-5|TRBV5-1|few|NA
TGCGCCAGCAGCTTATCGGGGGATTGGGCGGAGACCCAGTACTTC
CASSLSGDWAETQYF
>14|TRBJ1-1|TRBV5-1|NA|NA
TGCGCCAGCAGCTTACAGGATTTGAACACTGAAGCTTTCTTT
CASSLQDLNTEAFF
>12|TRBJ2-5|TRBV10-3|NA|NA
TGTGCCATCAGTGCCAGGGGTGAGACCCAGTACTTC
CAISARGETQYF
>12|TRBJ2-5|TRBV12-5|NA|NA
TGTGCTAGTGGTTTGGTAGAGGAGACCCAGTACTTC
CASGLVEETQYF
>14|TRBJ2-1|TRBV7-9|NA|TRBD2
TGTGCCAGCAGCTTACTAGGGGCCGGGGGGGAGCAGTTCTTC
CASSLLGAGGEQFF
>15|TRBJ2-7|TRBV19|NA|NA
TGTGCCAGTAGTATCTGGCAGGGGAGCTCCTACGAGCAGTACTTC
CASSIWQGSSYEQYF
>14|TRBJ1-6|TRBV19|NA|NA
TGTGCCAGTAGTCAGACATGGTATAATTCACCCCTCCACTTT
CASSQTWYNSPLHF
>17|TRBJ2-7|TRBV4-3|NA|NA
TGCGCCAGCAGCCAAGATCCGAGGGTTAGAGGGACTTACGAGCAGTACTTC
CASSQDPRVRGTYEQYF
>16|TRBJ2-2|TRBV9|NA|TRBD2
TGTGCCAGCAGCACCCGGACTAGCGGTAACACCGGGGAGCTGTTTTTT
CASSTRTSGNTGELFF
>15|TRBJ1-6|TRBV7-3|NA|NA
TGTGCCAGCAGCTTGCAGGGGCACTATAATTCACCCCTCCACTTT
CASSLQGHYNSPLHF
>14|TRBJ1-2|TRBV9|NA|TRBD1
TGTGCCAGCAGCCCCTCAGGGGGCGACTATGGCTACACCTTC
CASSPSGGDYGYTF
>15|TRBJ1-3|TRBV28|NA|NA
TGTGCCAGCGGTTCAGGCGGGACGGTTGGAAACACCATATATTTT
CASGSGGTVGNTIYF
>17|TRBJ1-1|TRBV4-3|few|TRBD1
TGCGCCAGCAGCCGAGACCCACACAGGGGGCTTGGCACTGAAGCTTTCTTT
CASSRDPHRGLGTEAFF
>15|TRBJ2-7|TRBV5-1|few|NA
TGCGCCAGCAGCCAGTCAGGGGCGGGTGGCTACGAGCAGTACTTC
CASSQSGAGGYEQYF
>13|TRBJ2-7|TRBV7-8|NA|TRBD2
TGTGCCAGCAGCTTATTATCGGGGGGCGAGCAGTACTTC
CASSLLSGGEQYF
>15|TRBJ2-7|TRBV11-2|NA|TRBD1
TGTGCCAGCAGCTTAGTAACCGGACAGGCCTACGAGCAGTACTTC
CASSLVTGQAYEQYF
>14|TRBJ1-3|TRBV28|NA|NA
TGTGCCAGCAGTCGCGCTAGCTCTGGAAACACCATATATTTT
CASSRASSGNTIYF
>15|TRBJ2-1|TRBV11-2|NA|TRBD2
TGTGCCAGCAGTTCACTAGCGGGGGGTGGTAATGAGCAGTTCTTC
CASSSLAGGGNEQFF
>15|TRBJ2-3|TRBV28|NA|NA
TGTGCCAGCACCCCCCCCAGGGGCGCAGCGGATACGCAGTATTTT
CASTPPRGAADTQYF
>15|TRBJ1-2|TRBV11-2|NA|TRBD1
TGTGCCAGCAGCTTAGATTTAGGGGGCGGCTATGGCTACACCTTC
CASSLDLGGGYGYTF
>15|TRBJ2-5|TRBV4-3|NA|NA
TGCGCCAGCAGCCAAGACACAGGGACTAAAGAGACCCAGTACTTC
CASSQDTGTKETQYF
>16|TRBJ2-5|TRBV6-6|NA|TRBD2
TGTGCCAGCAGTTACCCGCTAGCGGGAGTTCGAGAGACCCAGTACTTC
CASSYPLAGVRETQYF
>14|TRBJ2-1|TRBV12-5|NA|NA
TGTGCTAGTGGTCCCCCGGTGAGAGGCGCTGAGCAGTTCTTC
CASGPPVRGAEQFF
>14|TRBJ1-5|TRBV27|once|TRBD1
TGTGCCAGCAGGGACAGGGCTAGCAATCAGCCCCAGCATTTT
CASRDRASNQPQHF